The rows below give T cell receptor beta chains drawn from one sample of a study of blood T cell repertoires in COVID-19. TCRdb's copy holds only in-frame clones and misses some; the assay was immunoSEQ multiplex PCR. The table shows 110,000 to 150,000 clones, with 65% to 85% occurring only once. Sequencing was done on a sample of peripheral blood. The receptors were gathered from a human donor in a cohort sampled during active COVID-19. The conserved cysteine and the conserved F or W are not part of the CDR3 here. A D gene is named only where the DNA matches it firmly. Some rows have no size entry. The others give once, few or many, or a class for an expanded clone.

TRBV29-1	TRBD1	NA	SVGQGQEQF
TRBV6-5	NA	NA	ASHWTNEKLF
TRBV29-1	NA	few	SVGDINQPQH
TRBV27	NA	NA	ASSLLWADQPQH
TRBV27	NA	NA	ASSFGTPATDTQY
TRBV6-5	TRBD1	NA	ASSYKGTGVEKLF
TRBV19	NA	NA	ASSSGTLGANVLT
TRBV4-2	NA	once	ASSQEGGGPNYGYT
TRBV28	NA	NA	GSWQGEKLF
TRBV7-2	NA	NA	ASSLADRLNTEAF
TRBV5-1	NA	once	ASSRDINTGELF
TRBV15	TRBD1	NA	ATSGQGLSTNEKLF
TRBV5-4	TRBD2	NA	ASSLDTSVETQY
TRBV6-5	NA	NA	ASSLADLSYNEQF
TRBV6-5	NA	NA	ASPDRIGGNTIY
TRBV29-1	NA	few	SVEKTSSKTQY
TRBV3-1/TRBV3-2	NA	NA	ASSPRGTEAF
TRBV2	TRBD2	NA	ASSDASGGGTQY
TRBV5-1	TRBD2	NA	ASSPDGRGGPYEQY
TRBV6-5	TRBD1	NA	ASSYRQGGETQY
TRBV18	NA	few	ASSRDTNYEQY
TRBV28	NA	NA	ASTLKRNEQF
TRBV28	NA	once	ASSQGFRNYGYT
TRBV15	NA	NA	ATSRVRAGSLPYGYT
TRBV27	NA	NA	ASSGNLGGASGYT
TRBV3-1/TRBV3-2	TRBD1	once	ASSQDGRGRETQY
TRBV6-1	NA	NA	ASSDPVALRHGETQY
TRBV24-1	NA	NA	ATSDLRDGWGYT
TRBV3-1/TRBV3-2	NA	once	ASSPLSRWTEAF
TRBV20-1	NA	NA	SASRGGEQF
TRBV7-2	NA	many	ASSNSGSYGYT
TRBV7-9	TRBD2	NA	ASSFTSGGTDTQY
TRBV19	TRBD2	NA	ASSIRGGYLDTQY
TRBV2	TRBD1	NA	ASSVGTGGRSNQPQH